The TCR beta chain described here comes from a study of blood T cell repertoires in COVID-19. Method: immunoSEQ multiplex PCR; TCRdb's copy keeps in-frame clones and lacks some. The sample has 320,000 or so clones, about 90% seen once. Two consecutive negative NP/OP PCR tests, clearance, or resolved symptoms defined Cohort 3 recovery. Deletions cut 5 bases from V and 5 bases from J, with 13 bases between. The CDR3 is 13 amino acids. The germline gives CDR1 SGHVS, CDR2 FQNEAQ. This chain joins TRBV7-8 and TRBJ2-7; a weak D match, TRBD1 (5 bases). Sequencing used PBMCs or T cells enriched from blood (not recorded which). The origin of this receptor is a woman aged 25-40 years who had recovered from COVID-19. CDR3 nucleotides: TGTGCCAGCAGCCCTGGGGCTGGGGACGAGCAGTACTTC. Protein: CASSPGAGDEQYF.